This T cell receptor beta chain was sequenced for a study of human T cells and chemical hapten exposure. Time point described: patch test 2, 6 weeks after DPC sensitization. Treatment specified: therapeutic diphenylcyclopropenone sensitization with weekly scalp DPC. From the RACE reads, TCRdb called clonotypes with MiXCR, one entry per CDR3 protein. The table shows about 82,000 distinct CDR3 sequences, with 10% occurring only once. In its sample, this clonotype was seen many times. The CDR3 runs to 15 residues. V shed 5 bases, J shed 4 bases, and the junction held 10 bases outside the gene matches. Germline assignment: CDR1 SGHVS and CDR2 FNYEAQ.

The source is a woman aged 45 to 65 with alopecia areata. Some clones in this sample may be carry-over from other donors' samples. This chain links TRBV7-6 with TRBJ2-7; 8 nucleotides line up with TRBD2. This specimen consisted of whole blood, obtained in connection with sensitization to the hapten diphenylcyclopropenone (DPC). The CDR3 loop is CASSIGAGVWYEQYF. The CDR3 DNA is TGTGCCAGCAGCATAGGAGCGGGAGTTTGGTACGAGCAGTACTTC.